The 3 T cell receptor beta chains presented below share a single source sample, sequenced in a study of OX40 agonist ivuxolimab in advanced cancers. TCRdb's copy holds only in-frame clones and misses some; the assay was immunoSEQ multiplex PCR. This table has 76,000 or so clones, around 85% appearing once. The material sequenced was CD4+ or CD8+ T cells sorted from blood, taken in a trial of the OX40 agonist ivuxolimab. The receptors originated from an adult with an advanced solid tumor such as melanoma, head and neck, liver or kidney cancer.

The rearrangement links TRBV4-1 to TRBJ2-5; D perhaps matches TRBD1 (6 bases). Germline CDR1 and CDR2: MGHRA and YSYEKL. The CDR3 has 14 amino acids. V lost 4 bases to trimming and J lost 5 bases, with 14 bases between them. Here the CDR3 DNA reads TGCGCCAGCAGCCGGGGGCCTGTAACTGAGACCCAGTACTTC. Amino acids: CASSRGPVTETQYF.

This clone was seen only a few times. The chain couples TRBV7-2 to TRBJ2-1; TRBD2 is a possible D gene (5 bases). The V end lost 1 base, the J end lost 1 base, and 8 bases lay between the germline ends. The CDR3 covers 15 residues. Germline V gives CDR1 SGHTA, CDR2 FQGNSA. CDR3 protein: CASSLDSGSYNEQFF. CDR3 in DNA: TGTGCCAGCAGCTTAGACAGCGGTTCCTACAATGAGCAGTTCTTC.

CDR3 DNA sequence: TGTGCCAGCAGCGTAGGCCGGGGTTTATCACCCCTCCACTTT. The encoded protein is CASSVGRGLSPLHF. This chain connects TRBV9 to TRBJ1-6; unclear D gene. V lost 0 bases and J lost 10, with 11 bases in between. The CDR3 covers 14 residues. CDR1 is SGDLS, CDR2 YYNGEE, per germline.